The 19 T cell receptor beta chains below were found in one sample sequenced in a study of human T cells and chemical hapten exposure. Time point: pre-sensitization, week 0. Sample treatment: therapeutic diphenylcyclopropenone sensitization with weekly scalp DPC. TCRdb recomputed calls from the RACE reads with MiXCR, one row per CDR3 protein. The sample carries 250,000 or so distinct CDR3 sequences, over 8% recorded once. The sequenced sample was whole blood, obtained in connection with sensitization to the hapten diphenylcyclopropenone (DPC). The source is a woman between 35 and 50 years old with alopecia areata. Some clones in this sample may be carry-over from other donors' samples.

The CDR3 DNA follows: TGTGCCAGCAGCCTATTAAGCGGGAGGGACACCGGGGAGCTGTTTTTT. It specifies CASSLLSGRDTGELFF. The chain employs TRBV7-9 and TRBJ2-2; TRBD2 aligns across 10 bases. The ends lost 5 bases at V and 3 bases at J; junction bases unmatched: 6. The germline CDR1 and CDR2 sequences are SEHNR and FQNEAQ (reference sequence). The CDR3 has 16 amino acids. Full variable domain (remainder filled in from reference TRBV7-9 and TRBJ2-2): DTGVSQNPRHKITKRGQNVTFRCDPISEHNRLYWYRQTLGQGPEFLTYFQNEAQLEKSRLLSDRFSAERPKGSFSTLEIQRTEQGDSAMYLCASSLLSGRDTGELFFGEGSRLTVL.

This clonotype was seen many times. The rearrangement links TRBV6-2 or TRBV6-3 to TRBJ1-1; TRBD1 matches at 7 bases. The J segment lost 3 bases and the V segment lost 4 bases, leaving 2 bases of the junction unmatched. The CDR3 totals 13 residues. Germline CDR1 is MNHEY and CDR2 is SVGEGT. CDR3 DNA: TGTGCCAGCAGTTTGGGACAGTACACTGAAGCTTTCTTT. It yields the protein CASSLGQYTEAFF.

The chain couples TRBV7-8 to TRBJ1-1; 8 nucleotides match TRBD1. V lost 2 bases, J lost 8 bases, and 4 bases stayed unmatched. The CDR3 consists of 13 residues. Germline CDR1 is SGHVS and CDR2 is FQNEAQ. The CDR3 DNA follows: TGTGCCAGCAGCTTAAACAGGGGGACAGAAGCTTTCTTT. Translating it yields CASSLNRGTEAFF.

This clonotype was observed at least ten times. The chain joins TRBV3-1 to TRBJ2-1; D is undetermined. Between the trimmed V and J ends, which lost 5 bases and 6 bases, there was a span of 5 bases. This CDR3 has 11 residues. CDR1 is LGHDT, CDR2 YNNKEL, per germline (reference sequence). CDR3: CASSFVNEQFF. The DNA for the CDR3 is TGTGCCAGCAGCTTCGTCAATGAGCAGTTCTTC.

A few counts support this clonotype. This chain connects TRBV20-1 to TRBJ2-1; TRBD2 aligns across 7 bases. Germline V gene data show CDR1 as DFQATT and CDR2 as SNEGSKA (reference sequence). V dropped 0 bases and J dropped 7; count of bases not matched to a gene: 9. This CDR3 has 15 residues. In nucleotides, the CDR3 is TGCAGTGCTAGAGATAAGCGGAATAGCGGGAATGAGCAGTTCTTC. This codes for CSARDKRNSGNEQFF.

The CDR3 is CASSVGDREETQYF. CDR3 bases: TGTGCCAGCAGCGTAGGAGACAGGGAAGAGACCCAGTACTTC. The chain links TRBV9 to TRBJ2-5, with TRBD1 matching 7 bases. Germline loops: CDR1 SGDLS, CDR2 YYNGEE. This CDR3 region has 14 residues. J gave up 3 bases and V 0 bases, and 2 bases lay outside the gene matches.

This sequence joins TRBV7-2 and TRBJ2-1; D call uncertain. CDR3 length: 14 residues. CDR1 SGHTA and CDR2 FQGNSA come from the germline V gene. V lost 3 bases, J lost 5 bases, and 11 bases lay in between. The CDR3 loop reads CASSFIGRNNEQFF. The CDR3 DNA follows: TGTGCCAGCAGCTTTATCGGACGGAACAATGAGCAGTTCTTC.

The chain employs TRBV6-6 and TRBJ2-1, with D unresolved. Germline CDR1 is MNHNY and CDR2 is SVGAGI (reference sequence). Between the trimmed V and J ends, which lost 4 bases and 11 bases, there was a span of 9 bases. This CDR3 has 11 amino acids. CDR3 coding DNA: TGTGCCAGCAGTTTTGCCTCCAAGCAGTTCTTC. Translating it yields CASSFASKQFF.

A few counts support this clonotype. The chain uses TRBV20-1 and TRBJ2-1; maybe TRBD1 (5 bases). V was cut by 6 bases and J by 3 bases, with 12 bases left in between. The CDR3 runs to 13 residues. Per germline, CDR1 DFQATT and CDR2 SNEGSKA (reference sequence). CDR3 amino acids: CSAPAQGYNEQFF. CDR3 nucleotides: TGCAGTGCCCCGGCCCAGGGCTACAATGAGCAGTTCTTC.

The chain has TRBV7-9 and TRBJ2-5; possibly TRBD2 for D (6 bases). Trimming pared 5 bases from V and 0 bases from J, leaving 19 bases between. This CDR3 region has 17 residues. CDR1 is SEHNR, CDR2 FQNEAQ, per germline (reference sequence). The CDR3 DNA is TGTGCCAGCAGCCTAGGTCGGGACTTGCCCCACCAAGAGACCCAGTACTTC. Translation gives CASSLGRDLPHQETQYF.

This clonotype was seen repeatedly, ten times or more. The chain joins TRBV11-2 to TRBJ1-1; no clear D gene. V was pared by 2 bases and J by 0 bases, with 4 bases between. CDR3 length: 13 amino acids. Germline loops: CDR1 SGHAT, CDR2 FQNNGV. CDR3 nucleotides: TGTGCCAGCAGCTTAATCATGAACACTGAAGCTTTCTTT. Amino acids: CASSLIMNTEAFF.

Many counts were recorded for this clonotype. The V call is TRBV2, the J call TRBJ2-1, with D possibly being TRBD1 (6 bases). Germline V gives CDR1 SNHLY, CDR2 FYNNEI. This CDR3 has 14 residues. Trimming cost V 5 bases and J 2 bases, with 10 bases left between them. The CDR3 reads CASSNWGPYNEQFF. Written as DNA, the CDR3 is TGTGCCAGCAGTAACTGGGGGCCCTACAATGAGCAGTTCTTC.

At least ten counts were recorded for this clonotype. V usage is TRBV28 and J usage is TRBJ2-7, with 11 bases matching TRBD1. This CDR3 contains 14 residues. Germline CDR1 and CDR2: MDHEN and SYDVKM. Trimming cost V 4 bases and J 3 bases; bases outside gene matches: 2. The CDR3 region is CASSSGTGGYEQYF. The CDR3 DNA follows: TGTGCCAGCAGTTCCGGGACAGGGGGCTACGAGCAGTACTTC.

This clonotype was picked up a small number of times. V usage is TRBV12-3 or TRBV12-4 and J usage is TRBJ2-2; D might be TRBD1 (6 bases). This CDR3 contains 14 residues. V lost 6 bases to trimming and J lost 4 bases, with 12 bases between them. The CDR3 protein is CASSSIQGTGELFF. The CDR3 bases are TGTGCCAGCAGCTCTATACAGGGCACCGGGGAGCTGTTTTTT.

The chain recombines TRBV27 with TRBJ2-5; D not resolved. V was clipped by 3 bases and J by 5 bases, with 13 bases between them. Germline V lookup: CDR1 MNHEY, CDR2 SMNVEV (reference sequence). There are 14 residues in the CDR3. The CDR3 sequence is CASSFFPPAETQYF. The CDR3 DNA follows: TGTGCCAGCAGTTTTTTCCCGCCGGCGGAGACCCAGTACTTC.

This clonotype was detected only a few times. This chain joins TRBV5-1 and TRBJ1-6; TRBD1 matches at 7 bases. Unmatched junction bases numbered 2, after V lost 2 bases and J lost 9 bases. The CDR3 spans 13 residues. Germline lookup yields CDR1 SGHRS and CDR2 YFSETQ. The CDR3 is CASSLQGSSPLHF. Here the CDR3 DNA reads TGCGCCAGCAGCTTACAGGGGAGTTCACCCCTCCACTTT.

The sample holds a few counts of this clonotype. The genes are TRBV4-2 and TRBJ2-7, with D possibly called TRBD1 or TRBD2 (7 bases each). CDR1 is LGHNA and CDR2 is YNFKEQ in the germline V gene. Trimming took off 4 bases at V and 6 bases at J, with 13 bases between the two ends. This CDR3 contains 13 residues. CDR3 sequence reads: CASSPQGEGEQYF. DNA of the CDR3: TGTGCCAGCAGCCCTCAGGGGGAGGGCGAGCAGTACTTC.

The table lists this clonotype with many counts. The CDR3 reads CSARRQGGDYGYTF. The CDR3 DNA is TGCAGTGCTAGGCGGCAGGGGGGAGACTATGGCTACACCTTC. V and J are TRBV20-1 and TRBJ1-2; 7 positions agree with TRBD1. The CDR3 covers 14 residues. With V trimmed by 3 bases and J by 3 bases, 7 bases remained unmatched. The germline V gene encodes CDR1 DFQATT and CDR2 SNEGSKA (reference sequence).

This clonotype was observed a handful of times. CDR3 nucleotides: TGCAGTGCCACCGGGACTGGTCCCTACGAGCAGTACTTC. The encoded protein is CSATGTGPYEQYF. The chain is built from TRBV20-1 and TRBJ2-7, with a tentative D call TRBD2 (6 bases). This CDR3 is 13 amino acids long. Germline lookup yields CDR1 DFQATT and CDR2 SNEGSKA (reference sequence). Trimming shortened V by 6 bases and J by 2 bases, and 14 bases separated the two germline ends.